Listed here are 18 T cell receptor beta chains from one sample, sequenced in a study of cytomegalovirus exposure and HLA in healthy donors (dated by TCRdb to 2017 to 2019). Library preparation was by the immunoSEQ multiplex PCR assay. A mixture of 60 forward primers for TCR Vbeta segments and 13 reverse primers for TCR Jbeta segments was used in the multiplex PCR. What TCRdb holds here is the immuneACCESS table cut down to in-frame rearrangements. Part of the clones is not present; checked against another copy, under half of the missing clones reflect an unresolved V gene, and the others are unexplained. Recorded for this sample are about 130,000 clones; roughly 70% of them occurred a single time. The ten largest clonotypes hold 6.6% of the sample. The sequencing sample was made of PBMCs. These receptors were taken from a man aged 35 to 55 in good health and CMV-seropositive.

J is TRBJ2-7 and V is TRBV6-5, with D maybe TRBD1 (5 bases). The CDR3 is 13 residues long. V was clipped by 7 bases and J by 2 bases, with 12 bases between them. Germline CDR1 MNHEY, CDR2 SVGAGI. Here the CDR3 reads CASKRRQPYEQYF. DNA of the CDR3: TGTGCCAGCAAGCGCCGACAGCCCTACGAGCAGTACTTC.

This clone was recorded once. The rearrangement joins TRBV28 to TRBJ1-3; 8 bases are a match to TRBD1. Germline V gene lookup returns CDR1 MDHEN and CDR2 SYDVKM. CDR3 length: 14 amino acids. The ends lost 3 bases at V and 11 bases at J; junction bases unmatched: 9. CDR3 protein: CASSFIGQGVPIYF. Written as DNA, the CDR3 is TGTGCCAGCAGTTTTATAGGACAGGGCGTCCCCATATATTTT.

The chain is built from TRBV29-1 and TRBJ1-2; TRBD1 matches 10 bases. The V segment lost 5 bases and the J segment 1 base; nucleotides outside the gene matches: 10. The CDR3 spans 16 residues. Per the germline V gene, CDR1 is SQVTM and CDR2 is ANQGSEA. The CDR3 nucleotides read TGCAGCGTTATTGGACAGGGGGTCCTAGTTAACTATGGCTACACCTTC. Translation: CSVIGQGVLVNYGYTF. Complete variable domain (other parts from reference TRBV29-1 and TRBJ1-2): SAVISQKPSRDICQRGTSLTIQCQVDSQVTMMFWYRQQPGQSLTLIATANQGSEATYESGFVIDKFPISRPNLTFSTLTVSNMSPEDSSIYLCSVIGQGVLVNYGYTFGSGTRLTVV.

V is TRBV6-1 and J is TRBJ2-7; D may be TRBD2 (5 bases). The V gene lost 7 bases and the J gene lost 0 bases, with 7 bases spanning the gap. CDR1 MNHNS and CDR2 SASEGT come from the germline V gene. CDR3 length: 12 residues. DNA for the CDR3: TGTGCCAGCAACGGGGACTCCTACGAGCAGTACTTC. Translated, it gives CASNGDSYEQYF.

This chain uses TRBV6-1 with TRBJ1-1, with D tentatively TRBD1 (5 bases). CDR1 is MNHNS and CDR2 is SASEGT in the germline V gene. Deletions cut 6 bases from V and 1 base from J, with 12 bases between. This CDR3 comprises 14 residues. The CDR3 spells CASSRTRENTEAFF. CDR3 DNA sequence: TGTGCCAGCAGCAGAACCAGGGAGAACACTGAAGCTTTCTTT.

This chain uses TRBV15 with TRBJ1-5, with 8 positions matching TRBD1. V trimming: 5 bases; J trimming: 4 bases; junction bases outside the gene matches: 1. The CDR3 has 13 residues. The germline V gene encodes CDR1 LNHNV and CDR2 YYDKDF (reference sequence). The DNA for the CDR3 is TGTGCCACCAGCGGACAGGGTAATCAGCCCCAGCATTTT. Protein: CATSGQGNQPQHF.

The chain combines TRBV5-6 with TRBJ1-5, with TRBD1 as a possible D gene (6 bases). Germline CDR1 and CDR2: SGHDT and YYEEEE. CDR3 length: 13 residues. The V and J ends lost 0 bases and 9 bases respectively, with 10 bases between them. CDR3 amino acids: CASSLGPRGPQHF. The CDR3 nucleotides read TGTGCCAGCAGCTTGGGACCCAGGGGGCCCCAGCATTTT. Combining the CDR3 with reference TRBV5-6 and TRBJ1-5 gives the whole variable domain DAGVTQSPTHLIKTRGQQVTLRCSPKSGHDTVSWYQQALGQGPQFIFQYYEEEERQRGNFPDRFSGHQFPNYSSELNVNALLLGDSALYLCASSLGPRGPQHFGDGTRLSIL.

V is TRBV10-3 and J is TRBJ2-7; perhaps TRBD1 as D (5 bases). CDR1 is ENHRY, CDR2 SYGVKD, per germline. With 5 bases removed from V and 5 bases from J, the gap between germline ends came to 7 bases. The CDR3 has 11 amino acids. The CDR3 reads CAISSRDEQYF. Here the CDR3 DNA reads TGTGCCATCAGTTCCAGGGACGAGCAGTACTTC.

This chain connects TRBV5-8 to TRBJ1-1; D might be TRBD1 (5 bases). V was trimmed by 0 bases and J by 1 base, leaving 13 bases between them. CDR3 length equals 16 residues. Germline V lookup: CDR1 SGHTS, CDR2 YDEGEE. CDR3 sequence reads: CASSLEQGFSNTEAFF. CDR3 nucleotides: TGTGCCAGCAGCTTGGAGCAGGGCTTCTCGAACACTGAAGCTTTCTTT.

The chain is built from TRBV27 and TRBJ2-7; 8 bases line up with TRBD2. With V trimmed by 6 bases and J by 2 bases, 9 bases remained unmatched. The CDR3 extends over 15 amino acids. The germline CDR1 and CDR2 sequences are MNHEY and SMNVEV (reference sequence). The CDR3 bases are TGTGCCAGCAGCCCGGGGGGGGCGCTCGCCTACGAGCAGTACTTC. This gives the protein CASSPGGALAYEQYF.

The rearrangement uses TRBV6-5 and TRBJ2-2; no clear D. This CDR3 is built from 14 residues. The germline V gene has CDR1 MNHEY and CDR2 SVGAGI. V gave up 0 bases and J gave up 1 base, with 3 bases separating them. In DNA form, the CDR3 reads TGTGCCAGCAGTTACTCTCAGAACACCGGGGAGCTGTTTTTT. It codes for CASSYSQNTGELFF.

The chain couples TRBV27 to TRBJ1-5; 8 positions match TRBD1. Per the germline V gene, CDR1 is MNHEY and CDR2 is SMNVEV (reference sequence). The V segment lost 4 bases and the J segment 6 bases; nucleotides outside the gene matches: 5. The CDR3 length is 14 residues. CDR3 residues: CASSSSGGFQPQHF. DNA of the CDR3: TGTGCCAGCAGTTCCTCAGGGGGCTTTCAGCCCCAGCATTTT.

The rearrangement uses TRBV5-1 and TRBJ2-7; D may be TRBD1 (5 bases). In germline, CDR1 is SGHRS, CDR2 YFSETQ. V was shortened by 2 bases and J by 7 bases, with 7 bases between the two germline ends. The CDR3 covers 11 residues. The CDR3 DNA reads TGCGCCAGCAGCTTAGCAGGGGAGCAGTACTTC. Translation gives CASSLAGEQYF.

The chain uses TRBV4-1 and TRBJ1-5, with D possibly being TRBD1 (5 bases). V shed 3 bases and J shed 6 bases, with 24 bases lying between them. CDR1 is MGHRA and CDR2 is YSYEKL in the germline V gene. The length of the CDR3 is 18 residues. CDR3 DNA sequence: TGCGCCAGCAGCCAGGCCCCGGGACGGGGGGGTAGGGGTCAGCCCCAGCATTTT. This codes for CASSQAPGRGGRGQPQHF.

The chain joins TRBV15 to TRBJ1-5, with no clear D. Germline values: CDR1 LNHNV, CDR2 YYDKDF (reference sequence). Trimming took off 0 bases at V and 7 bases at J, with 4 bases between the two ends. The CDR3 is made up of 12 amino acids. The CDR3 loop is CATSRDGQPQHF. Here the CDR3 DNA reads TGTGCCACCAGCAGAGATGGCCAGCCCCAGCATTTT. Full variable domain (remainder filled in from reference TRBV15 and TRBJ1-5): DAMVIQNPRYQVTQFGKPVTLSCSQTLNHNVMYWYQQKSSQAPKLLFHYYDKDFNNEADTPDNFQSRRPNTSFCFLDIRSPGLGDTAMYLCATSRDGQPQHFGDGTRLSIL.

The chain employs TRBV28 and TRBJ2-1; 10 bases align to TRBD2. CDR3 length equals 16 residues. Trimming cost V 5 bases and J 3 bases; bases outside gene matches: 7. Germline V lookup: CDR1 MDHEN, CDR2 SYDVKM. Here the CDR3 DNA reads TGTGCCAGCAGTCCAGTTCTAGCGGGGGTCTACAATGAGCAGTTCTTC. Translation: CASSPVLAGVYNEQFF. The variable domain in full, with the rest retrieved from reference TRBV28 and TRBJ2-1, is DVKVTQSSRYLVKRTGEKVFLECVQDMDHENMFWYRQDPGLGLRLIYFSYDVKMKEKGDIPEGYSVSREKKERFSLILESASTNQTSMYLCASSPVLAGVYNEQFFGPGTRLTVL.

The genes are TRBV6-5 and TRBJ2-1; D uncertain. The CDR3 has 15 amino acids. CDR1 is MNHEY, CDR2 SVGAGI, per germline. The V end lost 0 bases, the J end lost 0 bases, and 6 bases lay between the germline ends. CDR3 in amino acids: CASSYSWSSYNEQFF. CDR3 sequence (DNA): TGTGCCAGCAGTTACTCGTGGAGCTCCTACAATGAGCAGTTCTTC.

CDR3 sequence: CASSNGQFYEQFF. Here the CDR3 DNA reads TGTGCCAGCAGCAACGGACAGTTCTATGAGCAGTTCTTC. This chain links TRBV5-6 with TRBJ2-1, with D perhaps matching TRBD1 (6 bases). With 4 bases removed from V and 8 bases from J, the gap between germline ends came to 13 bases. The germline V gene encodes CDR1 SGHDT and CDR2 YYEEEE. The CDR3 runs 13 residues.